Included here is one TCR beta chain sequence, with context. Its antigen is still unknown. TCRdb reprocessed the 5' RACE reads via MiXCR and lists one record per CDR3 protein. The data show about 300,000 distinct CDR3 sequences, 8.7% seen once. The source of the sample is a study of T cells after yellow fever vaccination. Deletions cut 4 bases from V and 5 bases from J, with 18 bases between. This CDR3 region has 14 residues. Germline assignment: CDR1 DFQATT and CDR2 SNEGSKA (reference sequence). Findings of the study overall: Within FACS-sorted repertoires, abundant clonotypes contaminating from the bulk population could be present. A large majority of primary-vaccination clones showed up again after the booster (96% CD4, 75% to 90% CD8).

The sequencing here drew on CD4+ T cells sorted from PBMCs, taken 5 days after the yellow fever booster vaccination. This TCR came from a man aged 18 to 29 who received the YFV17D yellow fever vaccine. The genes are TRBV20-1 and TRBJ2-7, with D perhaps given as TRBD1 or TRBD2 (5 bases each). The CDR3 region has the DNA TGCAGTGCTATGGGGCATCCGGAGGTCCACGAGCAGTACTTC. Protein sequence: CSAMGHPEVHEQYF.